This TCR beta chain derives from a study of regulatory T cells in long-lasting Graves disease. Arm-PCR with iRepertoire HTBI primers amplified the CDR3 regions for these TCR beta libraries. In TCRdb, the multiplex PCR reads were re-called with MiXCR into one record per CDR3 protein. The sample includes about 420,000 distinct CDR3 sequences, roughly 17% seen only once; the top ten take roughly 23%. The CDR3 extends over 16 amino acids. Germline V gene lookup returns CDR1 KGHSH and CDR2 LQKENI. Losses at the gene ends were 0 bases for V and 4 bases for J; bases not matched to a gene: 6. This clonotype was counted ten times or more. Its antigen is unidentified. Study conclusions and caveats: Favored gene segments in persistent disease were TRBV28, TRBJ1-2 and TRBJ2-5. TCR diversity was lower in persistent Graves' patients (versus newly diagnosed ones).

As for time point: newly diagnosed GD, antithyroid drugs for less than 3 months. Generation of the TCR library employed RNA extracted from PBMCs. A further study also used this sample, focusing on T cells in Graves' hyperthyroidism and ophthalmopathy. That paper notes: An initial round of RT-PCR targeting the TCR CDR3 relied on the HTBI primer set.

Sequenced material: peripheral blood mononuclear cells (PBMCs), taken at new diagnosis, from a patient treated with antithyroid drugs. This clonotype originated in a woman in her late teens or twenties with Graves disease. The rearrangement links TRBV18 to TRBJ2-5; 9 bases match TRBD2. The CDR3 DNA reads TGTGCCAGCTCACCACCAGATAGCGGGAGCGGAGAGACCCAGTACTTC. Encoded protein: CASSPPDSGSGETQYF.